Each of the 4 T cell receptor beta chains below was sequenced from the same sample in a study of regulatory T cells in long-lasting Graves disease. Time point indicated: newly diagnosed GD, antithyroid drugs for less than 3 months. From RNA extracted from PBMCs, the TCR library was made. To make TCR beta libraries, researchers used iRepertoire HTBI primers and Arm-PCR of CDR3 regions. Using its own MiXCR run on the multiplex PCR reads, TCRdb lists one record per CDR3 protein. The sample shows 550,000 to 650,000 distinct CDR3 sequences, 15% to 20% of them seen only once. Separately, the same data were catalogued under a study of T cells in Graves' hyperthyroidism and ophthalmopathy.

Sequencing was performed on peripheral blood mononuclear cells (PBMCs), taken at new diagnosis, from a patient treated with antithyroid drugs. The receptors were sampled from a man younger than 35 with Graves disease.

Only a few counts were recorded for this clonotype. This sequence joins TRBV7-3 and TRBJ2-7; the D is unclear. CDR1 is SGHTA, CDR2 FQGTGA, per germline. The V and J ends lost 5 bases and 3 bases respectively, with 8 bases between them. The CDR3 covers 12 residues. The CDR3 sequence is CASSHKNYEQYF. The CDR3 region has the DNA TGTGCCAGCAGCCATAAGAACTACGAGCAGTACTTC.

This clonotype was detected many times. The CDR3 bases are TGTGCCACACTAGACAGGGACAACTACGAGCAGTACTTC. Translating gives CATLDRDNYEQYF. The rearrangement links TRBV7-9 to TRBJ2-7; 7 bases match TRBD1. Germline V gives CDR1 SEHNR, CDR2 FQNEAQ (reference sequence). After removal of 10 bases from V and 3 bases from J, the junction contained 9 bases not matched to a gene. The CDR3 covers 13 residues.

This clonotype was observed at least ten times. The chain joins TRBV5-1 to TRBJ1-2, with D unresolved. Trimming removed 2 bases from V and 4 bases from J, with 15 bases in between. This CDR3 is 15 amino acids long. Per germline, CDR1 SGHRS and CDR2 YFSETQ. CDR3 loop: CASSLMDGTGYGYTF. CDR3 DNA: TGCGCCAGCAGCTTAATGGACGGAACCGGCTATGGCTACACCTTC.

This clonotype has just one count. The CDR3 loop reads CASSLLVFGSYSGNTIYF. As DNA, the CDR3 is TGTGCCAGCAGTTTACTCGTTTTTGGCAGCTACTCTGGAAACACCATATATTTT. The V and J genes are TRBV12-3 or TRBV12-4 and TRBJ1-3, with D uncertain. The V end lost 2 bases, the J end lost 0 bases, and 17 bases lay between the germline ends. The CDR3 sequence is 18 residues long.